The T cell receptor (beta chain) described here comes from a study of T-cell reconstitution after alpha-beta-depleted transplantation in children. The V segment lost 5 bases and the J segment 4 bases; nucleotides outside the gene matches: 8. This CDR3 is built from 16 residues. CDR1 and CDR2 from the germline V gene are SGHVS and FQNEAQ. TCRbeta library construction was performed incorporating unique molecular identifiers. MiXCR was run by TCRdb on the PCR reads, yielding one entry per CDR3 protein. The sample lists about 490,000 distinct CDR3 sequences; more than 9% were seen once. This clonotype was counted at least ten times.

Sequencing was performed on PBMCs, taken before TCRalphabeta/CD19-depleted stem cell transplant. The source of this sequence is a child aged 2-15 years with inherited bone marrow failure, due to receive a stem cell transplant. V usage is TRBV7-8 and J usage is TRBJ2-3; 11 bases fit TRBD2. CDR3: CASSPKLAGVPDTQYF. DNA for the CDR3: TGTGCCAGCAGCCCAAAACTAGCGGGAGTCCCAGATACGCAGTATTTT.